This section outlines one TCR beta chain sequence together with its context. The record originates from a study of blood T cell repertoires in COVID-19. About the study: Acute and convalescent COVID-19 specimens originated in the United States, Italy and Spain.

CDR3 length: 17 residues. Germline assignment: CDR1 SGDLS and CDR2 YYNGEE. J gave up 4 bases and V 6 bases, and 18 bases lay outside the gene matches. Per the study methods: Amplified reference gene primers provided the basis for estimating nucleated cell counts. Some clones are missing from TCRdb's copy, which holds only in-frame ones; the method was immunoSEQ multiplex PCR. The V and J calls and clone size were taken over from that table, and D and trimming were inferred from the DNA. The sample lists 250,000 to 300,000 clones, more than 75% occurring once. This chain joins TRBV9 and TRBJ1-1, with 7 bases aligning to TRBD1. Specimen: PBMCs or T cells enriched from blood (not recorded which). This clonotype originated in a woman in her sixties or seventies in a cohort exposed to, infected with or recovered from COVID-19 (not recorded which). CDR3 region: CASTTLHRDSRPTEAFF. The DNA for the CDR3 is TGTGCCAGCACTACCTTACACCGGGACAGTAGACCCACTGAAGCTTTCTTT.